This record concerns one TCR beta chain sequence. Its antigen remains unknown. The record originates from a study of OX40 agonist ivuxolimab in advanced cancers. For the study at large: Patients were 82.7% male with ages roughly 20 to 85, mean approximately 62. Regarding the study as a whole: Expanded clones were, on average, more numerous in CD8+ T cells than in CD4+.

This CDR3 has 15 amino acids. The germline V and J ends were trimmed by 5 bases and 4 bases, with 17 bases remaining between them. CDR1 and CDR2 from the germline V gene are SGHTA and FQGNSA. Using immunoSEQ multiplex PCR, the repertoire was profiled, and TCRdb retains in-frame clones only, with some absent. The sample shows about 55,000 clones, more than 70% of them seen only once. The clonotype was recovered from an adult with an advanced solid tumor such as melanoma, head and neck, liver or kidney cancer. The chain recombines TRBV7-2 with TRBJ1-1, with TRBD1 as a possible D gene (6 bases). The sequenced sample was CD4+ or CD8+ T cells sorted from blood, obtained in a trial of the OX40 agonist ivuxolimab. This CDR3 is CASSPQGGRGTEAFF. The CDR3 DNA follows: TGTGCCAGCAGCCCACAGGGAGGGCGAGGCACTGAAGCTTTCTTT. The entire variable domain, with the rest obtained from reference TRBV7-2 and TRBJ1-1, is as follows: GAGVSQSPSNKVTEKGKDVELRCDPISGHTALYWYRQSLGQGLEFLIYFQGNSAPDKSGLPSDRFSAERTGGSVSTLTIQRTQQEDSAVYLCASSPQGGRGTEAFFGQGTRLTVV.